This TCR beta chain was sequenced for a study of neoadjuvant nivolumab and ipilimumab in lung cancer (dated by TCRdb to 2018 to 2021). Context from the whole study: Nivolumab was given at 3 mg/kg intravenously on days 1, 15 and 29, and the combination arm added ipilimumab 1 mg/kg on day 1 only. A total of 44 patients with operable NSCLC were treated in the trial, with 23 randomized to nivolumab monotherapy and about 21 randomized to nivolumab plus ipilimumab. Matched pretherapy and resected tumor pairs were analyzed for seven patients, of whom four received nivolumab and three received nivolumab plus ipilimumab. For each study arm, the primary endpoint of the trial was the rate of major pathologic response (MPR) in the intention-to-treat population. TCR repertoires in pretherapy (baseline) peripheral blood were compared with TCR repertoires in tumors resected at surgery after neoadjuvant immune checkpoint blockade.

Reading the label with the study, this specimen's time point is: pretherapy, before neoadjuvant immune checkpoint inhibitors. Samples came from the phase 2 randomized NEOSTAR trial, which tested neoadjuvant nivolumab or nivolumab plus ipilimumab followed by surgery in operable NSCLC. Library prep was done by the immunoSEQ multiplex PCR assay. Under the source paper's analysis protocol: Richness and clonality were used to summarize the repertoires, and clones that significantly expanded or contracted between pre- and post-therapy samples were identified. The table comes from immuneACCESS by way of TCRdb, which keeps in-frame sequences with V and J called. Part of the clones is missing from these tables; in studies checked, under half for an unresolved V gene and the rest for unknown reasons. The DNA gave D and trimming, while V, J and clone size come from that table. This sample comprises tens of thousands of clones, around 80% of them detected only once. The ten most abundant clones make up roughly 6.2% of the sample.

Remarks on this clone: Its cognate antigen has yet to be identified. Base qualities were left out, and no much larger clone turns up one base away.

Trimming takes 1 base off V and 0 bases off J; junction bases not matched to a gene: 5. The germline V gene (reference sequence) yields SGHNT for CDR1 and YYREEE for CDR2. The CDR3 holds 17 amino acids from the cysteine to the phenylalanine. Just CDR3 DNA is preserved here, 51 bases in frame from base 1. Here is what the overall study found, with its caveats: A small number of samples was subjected to TCR sequencing. TCR richness and clonality were greater in resected tumors than in tumor-adjacent uninvolved lung, and increases were seen in more dual-therapy-treated tumors. From pretherapy to surgery, tumor T-cell richness and clonality went up in three of three dual-therapy tumors, versus only two of four nivolumab-treated tumors. No significant correlation was found between TCR clonality and pathologic tumor regression, and only a single major-pathologic-response sample was available for the analysis of TCR clonality versus pathologic tumor regression. Pretherapy blood TCR richness correlated positively with richness in tumors resected after neoadjuvant therapy (Spearman R ~ 0.8).

The sample was peripheral blood, taken before neoadjuvant nivolumab, alone or with ipilimumab. This receptor was obtained from an adult with non-small cell lung cancer. The sequence links TRBV5-4 to TRBJ2-2; 8 middle bases align to TRBD2. The CDR3 loop reads CASSLNTGGTNTGELFF. Read as DNA, the sequence is TGTGCCAGCAGCTTGAACACGGGGGGGACGAACACCGGGGAGCTGTTTTTT.